The 4 T cell receptor beta chains reported below all come from one sample, sequenced in a study of blood T cell repertoires in COVID-19. TCRdb's copy holds only in-frame clones and misses some; the assay was immunoSEQ multiplex PCR. The sample has about 99,000 clones, about 89% seen once. The specimen was peripheral blood. Receptor source: a human donor in a cohort sampled during active COVID-19.

This clone has a single count. The CDR3 region has the DNA TGTGCCAGCAGTCTAGCGGGTGTGGGGGAGACCCAGTACTTC. Encoded protein: CASSLAGVGETQYF. The genes are TRBV2 and TRBJ2-5; TRBD2 matches at 8 bases. V lost 5 bases and J lost 5; bases outside the gene matches: 7. Germline V gene sequence: CDR1 SNHLY, CDR2 FYNNEI. CDR3 length: 14 amino acids.

The chain carries TRBV6-6 and TRBJ1-1, with a tentative D call TRBD1 (6 bases). The CDR3 is 13 residues long. Trimming left V 4 bases short and J 7 bases short, with 13 bases between. Germline V lookup: CDR1 MNHNY, CDR2 SVGAGI (reference sequence). CDR3 amino acids: CASSWGRQGEAFF. In nucleotides, the CDR3 is TGTGCCAGCAGTTGGGGGCGACAAGGTGAAGCTTTCTTT.

The chain carries TRBV19 and TRBJ2-1, with 9 bases matching TRBD2. This CDR3 spans 16 amino acids. The V segment lost 1 base and the J segment 0 bases; nucleotides outside the gene matches: 1. The germline gives CDR1 LNHDA, CDR2 SQIVND (reference sequence). CDR3 DNA: TGTGCCAGTAGTATAGCTAGCGGGACCTCCTACAATGAGCAGTTCTTC. It codes for CASSIASGTSYNEQFF. The whole variable domain, filled in from reference TRBV19 and TRBJ2-1, reads DGGITQSPKYLFRKEGQNVTLSCEQNLNHDAMYWYRQDPGQGLRLIYYSQIVNDFQKGDIAEGYSVSREKKESFPLTVTSAQKNPTAFYLCASSIASGTSYNEQFFGPGTRLTVL.

The gene calls are TRBV12-3 or TRBV12-4 and TRBJ2-1, with D tentatively TRBD1 (6 bases). The V and J ends lost 8 bases and 0 bases respectively, with 8 bases between them. This CDR3 region has 13 residues. The CDR3 coding sequence is TGTGCCAGCGGGGGCACCTCCTACAATGAGCAGTTCTTC. Translated, it gives CASGGTSYNEQFF.